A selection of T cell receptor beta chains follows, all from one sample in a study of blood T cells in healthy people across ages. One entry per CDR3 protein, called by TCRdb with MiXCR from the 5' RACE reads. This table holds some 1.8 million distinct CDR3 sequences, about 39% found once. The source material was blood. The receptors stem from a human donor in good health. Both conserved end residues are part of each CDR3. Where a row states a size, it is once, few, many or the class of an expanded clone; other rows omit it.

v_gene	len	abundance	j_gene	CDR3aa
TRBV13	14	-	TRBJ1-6	CASSPLLGSSPLHF
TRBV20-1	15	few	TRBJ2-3	CSARETGGSTDTQYF
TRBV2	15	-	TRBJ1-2	CASSEARGGLYGYTF
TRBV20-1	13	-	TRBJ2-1	CSAGQAGRNEQFF
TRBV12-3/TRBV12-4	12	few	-	CASTSLGSEQYF
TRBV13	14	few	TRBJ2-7	CASSMGPQTYEQYF
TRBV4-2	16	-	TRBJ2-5	CACSRGLAGGRETQYF
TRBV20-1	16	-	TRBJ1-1	CSARDFDKTMNTEAFF
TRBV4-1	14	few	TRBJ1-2	CASSQDRRQIGYTF
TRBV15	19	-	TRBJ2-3	CTTSRVGQAGPERKDTQYF
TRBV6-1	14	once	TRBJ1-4	CASSEKGGSEKRFF
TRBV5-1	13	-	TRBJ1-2	CASRTGVNYGYTF
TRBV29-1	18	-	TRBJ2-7	CSVVSAMSLQRSSYEQYF
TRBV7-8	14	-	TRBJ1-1	CASTPSPVNTEAFF
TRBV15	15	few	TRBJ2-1	CATSMVLLSYNEQFF
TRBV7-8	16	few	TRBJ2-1	CASSSSGQGRIAEQFF
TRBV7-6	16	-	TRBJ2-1	CASSPYGAGGHNEQFF
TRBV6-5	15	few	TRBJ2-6	CAGSPGFSGANVLTF
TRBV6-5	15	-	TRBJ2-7	CASSYETSEGYEQYF
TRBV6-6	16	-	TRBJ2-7	CASSPLGTVISYEQYF
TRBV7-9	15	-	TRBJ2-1	CASSPWKLLKGEQFF
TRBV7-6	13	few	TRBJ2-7	CASSITPNYEQYF
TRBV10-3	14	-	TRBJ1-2	CAISEQGRIYGYTF
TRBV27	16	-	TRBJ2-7	CASSLTSGLGSYEQYF
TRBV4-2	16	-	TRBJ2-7	CASSQDRAGVNYEQYF
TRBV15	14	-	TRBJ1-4	CATSIGQVNEKLFF
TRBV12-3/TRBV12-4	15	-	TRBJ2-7	CASSPGQGVWYEQYF
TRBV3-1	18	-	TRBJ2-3	CASSQDRGQGWGGDTQYF
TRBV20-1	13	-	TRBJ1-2	CGAQRGGDYGYTF
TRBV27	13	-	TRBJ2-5	CASRQQNQETQYF
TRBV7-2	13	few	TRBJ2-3	CASSVGPGDTQYF
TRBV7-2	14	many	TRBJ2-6	CASGSGAGANVLTF
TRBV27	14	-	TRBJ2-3	CASRASYSTDTQYF
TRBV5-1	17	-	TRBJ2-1	CASSLAFGGGRDNEQFF
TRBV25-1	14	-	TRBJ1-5	CASRAGQLNQPQHF
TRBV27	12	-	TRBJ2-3	CASSFVADTQYF
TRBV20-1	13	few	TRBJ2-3	CSATGQGTDTQYF
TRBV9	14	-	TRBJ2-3	CASSVQGVADTQYF
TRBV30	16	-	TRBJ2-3	CAWSVSLGLYTDTQYF
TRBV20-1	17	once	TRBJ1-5	CSARVVGAGPGNQPQHF